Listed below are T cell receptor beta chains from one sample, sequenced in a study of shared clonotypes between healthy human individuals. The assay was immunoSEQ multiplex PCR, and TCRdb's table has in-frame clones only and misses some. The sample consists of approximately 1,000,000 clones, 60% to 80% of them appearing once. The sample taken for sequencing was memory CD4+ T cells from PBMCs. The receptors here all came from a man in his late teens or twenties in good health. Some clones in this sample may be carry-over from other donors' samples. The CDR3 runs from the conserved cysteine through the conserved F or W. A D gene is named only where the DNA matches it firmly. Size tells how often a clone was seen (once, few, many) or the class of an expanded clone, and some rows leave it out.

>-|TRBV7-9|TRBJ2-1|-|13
CASHRDAYNEQFF
TGTGCCAGTCACCGGGACGCCTACAATGAGCAGTTCTTC
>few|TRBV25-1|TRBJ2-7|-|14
CASSEWGLDYEQYF
TGTGCCAGCAGTGAATGGGGGTTAGACTACGAGCAGTACTTC
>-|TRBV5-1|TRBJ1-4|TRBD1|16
CASSLVGTGTNEKLFF
TGCGCCAGCAGCTTGGTGGGGACAGGGACTAATGAAAAACTGTTTTTT
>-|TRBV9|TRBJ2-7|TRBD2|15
CASSVDGTTYYEQYF
TGTGCCAGCAGCGTAGATGGGACTACGTACTACGAGCAGTACTTC
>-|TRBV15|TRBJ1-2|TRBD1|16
CATSRVRDRGLSGYTF
TGTGCCACCAGCAGAGTCCGGGACAGGGGTCTTAGTGGCTACACCTTC
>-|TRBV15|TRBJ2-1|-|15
CATRRGHASGYEQFF
TGTGCCACCAGAAGGGGCCACGCGAGCGGCTATGAGCAGTTCTTC
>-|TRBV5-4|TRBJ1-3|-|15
CASSLPGGSGNTIYF
TGTGCCAGCAGCTTGCCGGGCGGGTCTGGAAACACCATATATTTT
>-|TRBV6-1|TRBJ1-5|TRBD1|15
CASSQGRASNQPQHF
TGTGCCAGCTCACAGGGGAGGGCAAGCAATCAGCCCCAGCATTTT
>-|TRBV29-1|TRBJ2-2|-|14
CSVREPRDTGELFF
TGCAGCGTTCGGGAACCGAGGGACACCGGGGAGCTGTTTTTT
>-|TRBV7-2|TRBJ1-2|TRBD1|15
CASSPRTGSIYGYTF
TGTGCCAGCAGCCCTAGGACAGGGTCGATTTATGGCTACACCTTC
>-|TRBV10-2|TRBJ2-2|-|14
CASLPGQNTGELFF
TGCGCCAGCCTCCCGGGGCAGAACACCGGGGAGCTGTTTTTT
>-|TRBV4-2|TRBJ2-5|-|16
CASSQEILGSRETQYF
TGTGCCAGCAGCCAAGAAATCCTGGGGAGTCGAGAGACCCAGTACTTC
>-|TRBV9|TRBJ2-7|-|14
CASSVDVRNYEQYF
TGTGCCAGCAGCGTAGATGTCAGAAACTACGAGCAGTACTTC
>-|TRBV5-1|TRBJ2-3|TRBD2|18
CASSLAASGSIVTDTQYF
TGCGCCAGCAGCTTGGCGGCTAGCGGGAGTATAGTGACAGATACGCAGTATTTT
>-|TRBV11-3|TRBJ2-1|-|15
CASSISIFSYNEQFF
TGTGCCAGCAGCATTTCTATTTTCTCCTACAATGAGCAGTTCTTC
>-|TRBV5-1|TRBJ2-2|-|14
CASSIVGGNGELFF
TGCGCCAGCAGCATTGTCGGGGGTAACGGGGAGCTGTTTTTT
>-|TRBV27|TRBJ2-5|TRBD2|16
CASSPRGTSGQETQYF
TGTGCCAGCAGCCCCAGGGGGACTAGCGGACAAGAGACCCAGTACTTC
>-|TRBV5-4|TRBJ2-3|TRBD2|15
CASSSGTSSKDTQYF
TGTGCCAGCAGCTCTGGGACTAGTAGTAAGGATACGCAGTATTTT
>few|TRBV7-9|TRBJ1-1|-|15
CASSLRRALGAEAFF
TGTGCCAGCAGCTTACGGAGGGCCCTGGGGGCTGAAGCTTTCTTT
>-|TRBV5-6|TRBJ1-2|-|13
CASSLGRTYGYTF
TGTGCCAGCAGCTTGGGACGGACCTATGGCTACACCTTC
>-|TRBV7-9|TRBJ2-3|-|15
CASSRGVASTDTQYF
TGTGCCAGCAGCCGCGGGGTAGCGAGTACAGATACGCAGTATTTT
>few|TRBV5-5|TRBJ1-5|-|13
CASSFAPNQPQHF
TGTGCCAGCAGCTTTGCCCCCAATCAGCCCCAGCATTTT
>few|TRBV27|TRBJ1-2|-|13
CASSRNLNYGYTF
TGTGCCAGCAGCCGTAATCTTAACTATGGCTACACCTTC
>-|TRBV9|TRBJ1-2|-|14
CASSVVQGGGGYTF
TGTGCCAGCAGCGTAGTACAGGGAGGTGGTGGCTACACCTTC
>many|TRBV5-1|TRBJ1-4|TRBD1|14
CASSPQGETEKLFF
TGCGCCAGCAGCCCTCAGGGGGAAACTGAAAAACTGTTTTTT
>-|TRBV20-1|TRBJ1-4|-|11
CSARWNEKLFF
TGCAGTGCTAGGTGGAATGAAAAACTGTTTTTT
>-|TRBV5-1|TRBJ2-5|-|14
CASSDPGKAETQYF
TGCGCCAGCAGCGACCCGGGTAAAGCAGAGACCCAGTACTTC
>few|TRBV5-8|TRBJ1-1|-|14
CASIPWGPDTEAFF
TGTGCCAGCATCCCCTGGGGTCCGGACACTGAAGCTTTCTTT
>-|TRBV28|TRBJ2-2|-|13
CASSKGGTGELFF
TGTGCCAGCAGCAAGGGTGGCACCGGGGAGCTGTTTTTT
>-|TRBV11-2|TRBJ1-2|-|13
CASSSSRLYGYTF
TGTGCCAGCAGCTCCTCTAGGTTGTATGGCTACACCTTC
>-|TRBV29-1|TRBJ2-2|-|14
CSVRSSGPGGELFF
TGCAGCGTGCGCTCAAGCGGGCCGGGCGGGGAGCTGTTTTTT
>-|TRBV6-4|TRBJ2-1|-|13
CASSDEELGEQFF
TGTGCCAGCAGTGACGAGGAGCTGGGTGAGCAGTTCTTC
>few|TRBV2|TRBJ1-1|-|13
CASRREQGTEAFF
TGTGCCAGCAGGAGGGAGCAGGGCACTGAAGCTTTCTTT
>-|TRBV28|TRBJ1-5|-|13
CASIEAGGQPQHF
TGTGCCAGCATCGAGGCGGGGGGTCAGCCCCAGCATTTT
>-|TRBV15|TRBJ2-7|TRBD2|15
CATSRGRGLANEQYF
TGTGCCACCAGCAGAGGACGAGGACTAGCTAACGAGCAGTACTTC
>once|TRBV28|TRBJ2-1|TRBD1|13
CATDVTGKDEQFF
TGTGCCACCGATGTGACAGGGAAAGATGAGCAGTTCTTC
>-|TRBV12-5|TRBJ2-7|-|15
CASGYLDHRPYEQYF
TGTGCTAGTGGTTACCTCGATCACCGTCCCTACGAGCAGTACTTC
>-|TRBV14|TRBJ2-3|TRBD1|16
CASSSLGTGSRDTQYF
TGTGCCAGCAGCTCTCTCGGGACAGGGAGTAGGGATACGCAGTATTTT
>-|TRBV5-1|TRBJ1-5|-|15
CASSPGGGGNQPQHF
TGCGCCAGCAGCCCTGGGGGGGGCGGCAATCAGCCCCAGCATTTT
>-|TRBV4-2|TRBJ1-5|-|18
CASSQEWSRSYSNQPQHF
TGTGCCAGCAGCCAAGAATGGTCTCGATCGTATAGCAATCAGCCCCAGCATTTT
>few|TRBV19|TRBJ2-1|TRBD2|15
CASSGASGSDNEQFF
TGTGCCAGTAGTGGGGCTAGCGGGTCGGACAATGAGCAGTTCTTC
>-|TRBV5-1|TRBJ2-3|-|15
CASSLYTLSTDTQYF
TGCGCCAGCAGCTTGTATACACTTAGCACAGATACGCAGTATTTT
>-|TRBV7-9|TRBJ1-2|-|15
CASSSSDRLIYGYTF
TGTGCCAGCAGCTCGTCGGACAGATTGATCTATGGCTACACCTTC
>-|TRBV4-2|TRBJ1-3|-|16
CASSQDSGPRGNTIYF
TGTGCCAGCAGCCAAGATTCGGGCCCGCGAGGAAACACCATATATTTT
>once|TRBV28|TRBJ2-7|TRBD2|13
CASSGGHWYEQYF
TGTGCCAGCTCGGGAGGGCACTGGTACGAGCAGTACTTC
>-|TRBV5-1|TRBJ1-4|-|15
CASSLVGQGGEKLFF
TGCGCCAGCAGCTTGGTTGGGCAGGGAGGGGAAAAACTGTTTTTT